This T cell receptor beta chain was captured by sequencing in a study of human T cells and chemical hapten exposure. Overall study findings and caveats: High-frequency TCRs, those above 1 in 1000, stayed the same after DPC sensitization.

This clonotype came up a few times. Antigen unknown. V lost 1 base to trimming and J lost 6 bases; unmatched junction nucleotides: 9. This CDR3 has 16 residues. Time point indicated: patch test 2, 6 weeks after DPC sensitization. Treatment here: therapeutic diphenylcyclopropenone sensitization with weekly scalp DPC. Authors' processing steps: Sample TCR totals centred on a median of about 92,000, ranging roughly 20,000 to 700,000. TCRdb processed the RACE reads anew with MiXCR; each CDR3 protein has one entry. TCRdb, not the original authors, processed these V and J calls. The sample holds approximately 350,000 distinct CDR3 sequences; about 6.3% are singletons and the top ten take about 6%.

Specimen: whole blood, collected in connection with sensitization to the hapten diphenylcyclopropenone (DPC). This chain joins TRBV12-3 or TRBV12-4 and TRBJ2-7, with 10 bases that match TRBD1. This receptor was taken from a woman aged 18-30 years with alopecia areata. Some clones in this sample may be carry-over from other donors' samples. The CDR3 DNA reads TGTGCCAGCAGTTTAGGGTTAGCCGGGACAGGGGCCGAGCAGTACTTC. Residues: CASSLGLAGTGAEQYF.